The TCR beta chain under discussion was sequenced for a study of T cell repertoires in cytomegalovirus infection. The wider study: A matching HLA type, together with CMV infection, was signaled by public TCR beta signatures.

One entry per CDR3 protein results from TCRdb running MiXCR on the reads. Of 300,000 or so distinct CDR3 sequences in the sample, roughly 26% were seen once. Unmatched junction bases numbered 1, after V lost 4 bases and J lost 7 bases. Germline-derived CDR1 and CDR2 are MNHEY and SVGEGT. This CDR3 contains 12 residues. Findings of the study overall: Ex vivo responses were dominated by HLA-C-restricted CMV-specific TCR beta clonotypes.

Ten or more counts support this clonotype. Its antigen is still unknown. This chain links TRBV6-2 or TRBV6-3 with TRBJ2-4, with 7 bases fitting TRBD1. The specimen sequenced was PBMCs. The receptor comes from a human donor in good health (CMV status not recorded). Some clones in this sample may be carry-over from other donors' samples. CDR3 amino acids: CASSSGQNIQYF. In DNA form, the CDR3 reads TGTGCCAGCAGTTCGGGACAGAACATTCAGTACTTC.